The subject of this entry is one T cell receptor beta chain. This specimen belongs to a study of cytomegalovirus exposure and HLA in healthy donors. Though nominally healthy at sampling, donors likely had unrecorded immune exposures. V lost 10 bases, J lost 1 base, and 9 bases stayed unmatched. The CDR3 is 14 residues long. CDR1 is ENHRY, CDR2 SYGVKD, per germline. PCR amplification relied on 60 Vbeta primers (plus 13 Jbeta primers). The repertoire was sequenced with immunoSEQ multiplex PCR; TCRdb's copy has only in-frame clones and lacks some. The table has some 110,000 clones, over 60% seen once. The specimen sequenced was PBMCs. The chain employs TRBV10-3 and TRBJ1-2; 7 bases align to TRBD1. The TCR comes from a woman between 18 and 29 years old in good health and CMV-seropositive. CDR3 DNA: TGTGCCAGTGTTCAGGGGGAAGATAACTATGGCTACACCTTC. This sequence encodes CASVQGEDNYGYTF.